The 13 T cell receptor beta chains given below trace back to one sample, sequenced in a study of healthy donors' naive CD4 and CD8 T cells. TCR libraries were built from about 500 ng of total RNA by linear amplification. MiXCR, applied by TCRdb to the reads, yields one record per CDR3 protein. The repertoire has 150,000 to 200,000 distinct CDR3 sequences, about 76% of them found once; the top ten carry less than 2.5%. Sequenced sample: naive CD4+ and CD8+ T cells sorted from blood, pooled from several donors. The receptors here all came from a pool of human donors in good health; the sample pools cells from several healthy donors.

The rearrangement links TRBV19 to TRBJ1-1; D call uncertain. Germline V CDR1 and CDR2: LNHDA, SQIVND (reference sequence). Trimming took off 6 bases at V and 5 bases at J, with 13 bases between the two ends. CDR3 size: 13 residues. CDR3 region: CASRYLSGTEAFF. In nucleotides, the CDR3 is TGTGCCAGTAGGTACCTCTCGGGGACTGAAGCTTTCTTT.

This chain links TRBV7-9 with TRBJ2-7; no definite D call. CDR3 length equals 15 residues. Germline V gene data show CDR1 as SEHNR and CDR2 as FQNEAQ (reference sequence). V lost 4 bases and J lost 3, with 16 bases in between. The CDR3 nucleotides read TGTGCCAGCAGCTCCCGTCGGTGGGTAGGCTACGAGCAGTACTTC. Protein sequence: CASSSRRWVGYEQYF.

The V gene is TRBV6-5, the J gene TRBJ2-2; 7 positions match TRBD2. The CDR3 length is 17 residues. Germline CDR1 is MNHEY and CDR2 is SVGAGI. The ends lost 1 base at V and 1 base at J; junction bases unmatched: 6. In DNA form, the CDR3 reads TGTGCCAGCAGTTACTTCGCGGGAGTGGGGAACACCGGGGAGCTGTTTTTT. It codes for CASSYFAGVGNTGELFF.

This clonotype has just a few counts. This sequence joins TRBV20-1 and TRBJ1-1, with TRBD1 matching 10 bases. Germline CDR1 is DFQATT and CDR2 is SNEGSKA (reference sequence). V shed 5 bases and J 3 bases; nucleotides not matched to a gene: 6. The CDR3 length is 14 residues. CDR3 DNA: TGCAGTGCTCGGAAAGACAGGGGGCACACTGAAGCTTTCTTT. Encoded protein: CSARKDRGHTEAFF.

The chain carries TRBV29-1 and TRBJ2-5; the D is unclear. Germline V gene data show CDR1 as SQVTM and CDR2 as ANQGSEA. Trimming stripped 7 bases from V and 0 bases from J, with 3 bases between. CDR3 length: 10 amino acids. CDR3 amino acids: CSANQETQYF. In nucleotides, the CDR3 is TGCAGCGCGAACCAAGAGACCCAGTACTTC. The full variable domain, completed using reference TRBV29-1 and TRBJ2-5, is SAVISQKPSRDICQRGTSLTIQCQVDSQVTMMFWYRQQPGQSLTLIATANQGSEATYESGFVIDKFPISRPNLTFSTLTVSNMSPEDSSIYLCSANQETQYFGPGTRLLVL.

The CDR3: CSVALAADTQYF. As DNA, the CDR3 is TGCAGCGTTGCACTAGCGGCAGATACGCAGTATTTT. The J gene is TRBJ2-3, the V gene TRBV29-1, with TRBD2 matching 8 bases. CDR1 is SQVTM, CDR2 ANQGSEA, per germline. Losses at the gene ends were 4 bases for V and 4 bases for J; bases not matched to a gene: 1. The CDR3 spans 12 residues.

V and J are TRBV29-1 and TRBJ1-1, with D tentatively TRBD1 (5 bases). The germline V gene has CDR1 SQVTM and CDR2 ANQGSEA. The CDR3 runs 13 residues. The V gene lost 4 bases and the J gene lost 2 bases, with 11 bases spanning the gap. CDR3 DNA sequence: TGCAGCGTTGGTGGGGGATCTAACACTGAAGCTTTCTTT. This translates into CSVGGGSNTEAFF.

The chain uses TRBV11-2 and TRBJ1-3; D is uncertain. Trimming left V 4 bases short and J 0 bases short, with 13 bases between. CDR3 size: 16 residues. CDR1 and CDR2 from the germline V gene are SGHAT and FQNNGV. DNA for the CDR3: TGTGCCAGCAGCTCGACGACCGAAAGCTCTGGAAACACCATATATTTT. This sequence encodes CASSSTTESSGNTIYF.

This chain links TRBV6-1 with TRBJ2-2; D may be TRBD1 or TRBD2 (5 bases each). CDR1 is MNHNS, CDR2 SASEGT, per germline. V was clipped by 2 bases and J by 4 bases, with 14 bases between them. The CDR3 has 16 amino acids. CDR3 sequence reads: CASSEMWDASTGELFF. CDR3 in DNA: TGTGCCAGCAGTGAAATGTGGGACGCGAGCACCGGGGAGCTGTTTTTT.

The CDR3 nucleotides are TGCGCCAGCAGCCAAGGGGCCAATTACGAGCAGTACTTC. Translation: CASSQGANYEQYF. This chain joins TRBV4-3 and TRBJ2-7; D gene ambiguous. The CDR3 extends over 13 amino acids. V lost 1 base to trimming and J lost 4 bases, with 8 bases between them. Germline CDR1 is LGHNA and CDR2 is YSLEER.

This clonotype was observed a single time. The chain combines TRBV29-1 with TRBJ2-1; D is possibly TRBD2 (6 bases). Germline V CDR1 and CDR2: SQVTM, ANQGSEA. The CDR3 covers 15 residues. V was pared by 7 bases and J by 15 bases, with 31 bases between. CDR3 sequence reads: CSARPGTPLEGIRFF. CDR3 sequence (DNA): TGCAGCGCCCGGCCCGGGACTCCCTTAGAGGGGATTCGGTTCTTC.

The chain combines TRBV6-2 or TRBV6-3 with TRBJ2-1, with 7 bases that match TRBD1. Germline values: CDR1 MNHEY, CDR2 SVGEGT. The V and J ends lost 4 bases and 0 bases, in that order; junction bases with no gene match: 6. The CDR3 sequence is 16 residues long. The CDR3 DNA reads as TGTGCCAGCAGTTTCCCGGGACAGAGCTCCTACAATGAGCAGTTCTTC. Translation: CASSFPGQSSYNEQFF.

This clonotype was detected once. The V and J genes are TRBV29-1 and TRBJ2-5; 9 bases line up with TRBD1. The CDR3 sequence is 13 residues long. Trimming took 5 bases from V and 2 from J; bases not matched to a gene: 3. CDR1 and CDR2 (germline): SQVTM, ANQGSEA. CDR3 sequence: CSVLTGGQETQYF. CDR3 coding DNA: TGCAGCGTTTTGACAGGGGGACAAGAGACCCAGTACTTC.